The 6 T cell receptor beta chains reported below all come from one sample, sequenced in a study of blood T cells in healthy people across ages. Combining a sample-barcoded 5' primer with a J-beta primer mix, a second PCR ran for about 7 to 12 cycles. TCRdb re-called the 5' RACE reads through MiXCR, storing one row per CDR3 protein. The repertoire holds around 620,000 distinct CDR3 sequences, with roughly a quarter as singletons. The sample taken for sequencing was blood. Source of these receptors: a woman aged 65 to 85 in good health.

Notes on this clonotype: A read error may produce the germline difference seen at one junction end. The CDR3 here is CASSWDPRAGELFF. The CDR3 DNA sequence: TGTGCCAGCAGTTGGGACCCGAGGGCCGGGGAGCTGTTCTTT. The chain combines TRBV12-3 or TRBV12-4 with TRBJ2-2; D is tentatively TRBD1 or TRBD2 (5 bases each). This CDR3 spans 14 amino acids.

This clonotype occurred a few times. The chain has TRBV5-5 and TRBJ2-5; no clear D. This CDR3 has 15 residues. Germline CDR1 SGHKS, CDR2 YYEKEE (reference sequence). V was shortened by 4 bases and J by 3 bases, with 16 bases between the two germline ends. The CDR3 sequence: CASSAPTVTKETQYF. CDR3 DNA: TGTGCCAGCAGCGCTCCAACAGTCACAAAAGAGACCCAGTACTTC.

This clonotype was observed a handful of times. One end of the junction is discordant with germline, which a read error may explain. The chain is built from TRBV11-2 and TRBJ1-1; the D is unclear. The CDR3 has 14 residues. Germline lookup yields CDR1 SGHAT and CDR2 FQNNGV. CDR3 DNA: TGTGCTAGCAGCTTACTACAGATGAACACTGAAGCTTTCTTT. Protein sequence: CASSLLQMNTEAFF.

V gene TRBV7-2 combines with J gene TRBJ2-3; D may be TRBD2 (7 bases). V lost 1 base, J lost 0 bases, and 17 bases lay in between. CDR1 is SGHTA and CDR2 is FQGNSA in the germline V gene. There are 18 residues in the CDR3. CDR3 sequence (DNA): TGTGCCAGCAGCTTAGGGGGAGGCGGGGGCCTTAGCACAGATACGCAGTATTTT. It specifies CASSLGGGGGLSTDTQYF.

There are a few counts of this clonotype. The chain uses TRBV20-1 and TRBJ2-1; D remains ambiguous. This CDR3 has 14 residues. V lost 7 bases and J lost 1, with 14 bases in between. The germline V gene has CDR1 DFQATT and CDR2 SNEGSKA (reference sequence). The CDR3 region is CSVLETFSYNEQFF. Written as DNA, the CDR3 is TGCAGTGTTCTGGAGACTTTTTCCTACAATGAGCAGTTCTTC.

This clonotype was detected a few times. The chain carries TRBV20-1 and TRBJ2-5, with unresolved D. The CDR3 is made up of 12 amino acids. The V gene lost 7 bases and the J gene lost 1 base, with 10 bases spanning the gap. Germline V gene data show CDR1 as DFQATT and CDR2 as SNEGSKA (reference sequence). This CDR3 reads CSVNKPQETQYF. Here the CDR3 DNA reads TGCAGTGTGAATAAACCCCAAGAGACCCAGTACTTC.